A selection of T cell receptor beta chains follows, all from one sample in a study of T cell changes during pregnancy in multiple sclerosis. Profiling relied on immunoSEQ multiplex PCR, and the TCRdb table lists in-frame clones only, not all of them. Of fewer than 25,000 clones listed, about 87% are singletons. The sample was CD4+ T cells from peripheral blood mononuclear cells, taken in the second trimester of pregnancy. Receptor source: a female donor in good health, enrolled as a control in a pregnancy study. CDR3s include the opening cysteine and the closing phenylalanine or tryptophan. D genes are given only for firm matches. Only part of the rows carry a size: once, few, many, or a class if the clone is expanded.

>.|TRBV5-1|TRBD2|TRBJ2-2
TGCGCCAGCAGCCGGGGGGGGCAGAACACCGGGGAGCTGTTTTTT
CASSRGGQNTGELFF
>.|TRBV30|TRBD1|TRBJ1-2
TGTGCCTGGAGTGTACAGGGGGCGCGGGGCTACACCTTC
CAWSVQGARGYTF
>.|TRBV19|.|TRBJ2-3
TGTGCCAGTACGGGGAGGCGATTCACAGATACGCAGTATTTT
CASTGRRFTDTQYF
>.|TRBV19|TRBD1|TRBJ2-7
TGTGCCACCAGAGGGACAGGGGAGACCTACGAGCAGTACTTC
CATRGTGETYEQYF
>.|TRBV7-2|TRBD2|TRBJ2-3
TGTGCCAGCAGCTATAGCGGGGTAATTGATACGCAGTATTTT
CASSYSGVIDTQYF
>.|TRBV14|TRBD2|TRBJ2-3
TGTGCCAGCAGGGCCAGGGACTACAGCACAGATACGCAGTATTTT
CASRARDYSTDTQYF
>.|TRBV6-1|TRBD1|TRBJ2-7
TGTGCCAGCAGTCGACAGGGAAGCTCCTACGAGCAGTACTTC
CASSRQGSSYEQYF
>once|TRBV2|TRBD2|TRBJ2-2
TGTGCCAGCAGTGGGGCAGCGGGAGGGGGGAGCACCGGGGAGCTGTTTTTT
CASSGAAGGGSTGELFF
>.|TRBV2|.|TRBJ2-4
TGTGCCAGTCAAACGGGGAGAGCCAAAAACATTCAGTACTTC
CASQTGRAKNIQYF
>.|TRBV6-6|.|TRBJ1-2
TGTGCCAGCAGGCCGGGGGGCTCTAACTATGGCTACACCTTC
CASRPGGSNYGYTF
>.|TRBV11-1|TRBD1|TRBJ1-1
TGTGCCAGCAGCTGGGACAGGGTGAACACTGAAGCTTTCTTT
CASSWDRVNTEAFF
>.|TRBV5-1|TRBD1|TRBJ1-5
TGCGCCAGCAGCCCAGACAGGGGGAATCAGCCCCAGCATTTT
CASSPDRGNQPQHF
>.|TRBV30|.|TRBJ1-3
TGTGCCTGGAGTGTACATGGGGGGTCTGGAAACACCATATATTTT
CAWSVHGGSGNTIYF
>.|TRBV7-2|.|TRBJ2-3
TGTGCCAGCAGCTTAGCGGGGGGGCCTCCAGATACGCAGTATTTT
CASSLAGGPPDTQYF
>few|TRBV5-1|TRBD1|TRBJ2-1
TGCGCCAGCAGCCCTGGGACAGCCCAGAATGAGCAGTTCTTC
CASSPGTAQNEQFF
>.|TRBV10-3|.|TRBJ1-5
TGTGCCATCAGTGAGTCGACGGGTCAGCCCCAGCATTTT
CAISESTGQPQHF
>.|TRBV4-1|TRBD1|TRBJ2-7
TGCGCCAGCAGCCAAACCCACCCGGGGACAGGGTCCTACGAGCAGTACTTC
CASSQTHPGTGSYEQYF
>once|TRBV6-5|.|TRBJ2-3
TGTGCCAGCAGTTACGGGCGACCTAGCACAGATACGCAGTATTTT
CASSYGRPSTDTQYF
>.|TRBV2|TRBD1|TRBJ1-2
TGTGCCAGCAACCGTCGGACAGGGGATCGTGGCTACACCTTC
CASNRRTGDRGYTF
>few|TRBV2|TRBD1|TRBJ1-4
TGTGCCAGCAGTGAAGCGCCAGGACAGGGAGTTGGTCGTAAGAAAAAACTGTTTTTT
CASSEAPGQGVGRKKKLFF
>.|TRBV2|.|TRBJ2-6
TGTGCCAGCAGCCAAACAGGGTCGAAAGGGGCCAACGTCCTGACTTTC
CASSQTGSKGANVLTF
>.|TRBV4-3|TRBD2|TRBJ2-3
TGCGCCAGCAGCCCCCTAGCGGGGGGGCCCACAGATACGCAGTATTTT
CASSPLAGGPTDTQYF
>.|TRBV15|.|TRBJ1-2
TGTGCCACCAGCAGAGATCAGTGGGGCTACACCTTC
CATSRDQWGYTF
>.|TRBV6-5|.|TRBJ1-2
TGTGCCAGCAGTCCGACGGGTTCCCCTACGAGAGGCTACACCTTC
CASSPTGSPTRGYTF
>.|TRBV27|.|TRBJ1-1
TGTGCCAGCCGTCCTACCTCAGGGGCGGGGGGTGCTTTCTTT
CASRPTSGAGGAFF
>few|TRBV15|.|TRBJ1-5
TGTGCCACCAGCAGAGATCTGGGAGGGAATCAGCCCCAGCATTTT
CATSRDLGGNQPQHF
>once|TRBV7-2|TRBD1|TRBJ1-4
TGTGCCAGCAGCCCGGGACAGGGAAATGAAAAACTGTTTTTT
CASSPGQGNEKLFF
>.|TRBV28|.|TRBJ1-3
TGTGCCGGCTCAGGGTATACTGGAAACACCATATATTTT
CAGSGYTGNTIYF
>.|TRBV19|TRBD1|TRBJ1-6
TGTGCCAGTAGCCCTGCCGGGACAGGGGGCGGCTATAATTCACCCCTCCACTTT
CASSPAGTGGGYNSPLHF
>once|TRBV15|.|TRBJ1-2
TGTGCCACCAGCAGAGAGCCGGGTCAGCACACCTTC
CATSREPGQHTF
>.|TRBV10-1|.|TRBJ1-1
TGCGCCAGCATTAAGGACGGGGGGACTGACACTGAAGCTTTCTTT
CASIKDGGTDTEAFF
>.|TRBV28|TRBD1|TRBJ1-4
TGTGCCAGCAGTTCACCGGGACAGGGGGAAGAAAAACTGTTTTTT
CASSSPGQGEEKLFF
>.|TRBV9|TRBD2|TRBJ2-2
TGTGCCAGCAGCGTAGCGGTGACTAGCGGGCGCGAAGGGGAGCTGTTTTTT
CASSVAVTSGREGELFF
>.|TRBV19|TRBD1|TRBJ2-5
TGTGCCAGTAGTATAGATCACAGGGGCTATACAATGGTCGAGACCCAGTACTTC
CASSIDHRGYTMVETQYF
>.|TRBV28|.|TRBJ2-7
TGTGCCAGCAGTGGGGGGGGCATAGAAAGCTCCTACGAGCAGTACTTC
CASSGGGIESSYEQYF
>once|TRBV7-3|TRBD2|TRBJ2-1
TGTGCCAGCAGCCCTAGCGGGGGGGCCGGTGGCGGCTCCTACAATGAGCAGTTCTTC
CASSPSGGAGGGSYNEQFF
>.|TRBV6-6|.|TRBJ2-5
TGTGCCAGCAGTTACCCCGGAGAGACCCAGTACTTC
CASSYPGETQYF
>.|TRBV18|.|TRBJ2-5
TGTGCCAGCTCACCACCCGGGAGTATGCTAGAGACCCAGTACTTC
CASSPPGSMLETQYF
>.|TRBV11-2|TRBD2|TRBJ2-1
TGTGCCAGCAGCCCCGGGACTATCTTCAATGAGCAGTTCTTC
CASSPGTIFNEQFF
>.|TRBV10-1|TRBD1|TRBJ2-3
TGCGCCAGCAGCTCGGGACAGGGTACGACAGATACGCAGTATTTT
CASSSGQGTTDTQYF
>.|TRBV5-4|.|TRBJ2-2
TGTGCCAGCGGCCTAGTAGGGGATCCCGGGGAGCTGTTTTTT
CASGLVGDPGELFF
>.|TRBV10-3|.|TRBJ1-6
TGTGCCATCAGTGAGGCCCAGGCGATAAATTCACCCCTCCACTTT
CAISEAQAINSPLHF
>.|TRBV6-1|.|TRBJ1-4
TGTGCCAGCAGTGAAGCAGGGGTATCAACTAATGAAAAACTGTTTTTT
CASSEAGVSTNEKLFF
>.|TRBV19|TRBD1|TRBJ1-1
TGTGCCAGTAGTATAGTAGACAGGGCTGAAGCTTTCTTT
CASSIVDRAEAFF
>.|TRBV9|.|TRBJ2-5
TGTGCCAGCAGCGTAGGACGCAGGGAAGAGACCCAGTACTTC
CASSVGRREETQYF
>.|TRBV29-1|TRBD2|TRBJ2-7
TGCAGCGTTGCTGCACCGGGACTACCTTACGAGCAGTACTTC
CSVAAPGLPYEQYF
>.|TRBV6-1|.|TRBJ2-6
TGTGCCAGCAGTACCGGTGGCTCTGGGGCCAACGTCCTGACTTTC
CASSTGGSGANVLTF
>once|TRBV6-1|TRBD1|TRBJ1-1
TGTGCCAGCAGTGAACGGGGGACAGGTTTTGAGGCTGAAGCTTTCTTT
CASSERGTGFEAEAFF
>.|TRBV2|TRBD1|TRBJ1-5
TGTGCCAGCACAAGGGACAGGGATTATAGCAATCAGCCCCAGCATTTT
CASTRDRDYSNQPQHF
>once|TRBV5-1|TRBD2|TRBJ2-1
TGCGCCAGCAGCCCTTTAGCGGGGATCTCCTACAATGAGCAGTTCTTC
CASSPLAGISYNEQFF
>.|TRBV4-3|.|TRBJ1-5
TGCGCCAGCAGCCAAGAGTTAAATCAGCCCCAGCATTTT
CASSQELNQPQHF
>.|TRBV6-1|.|TRBJ2-2
TGTGCCAGCAGTGCATACGGGGGTAACACCGGGGAGCTGTTTTTT
CASSAYGGNTGELFF
>.|TRBV6-6|.|TRBJ2-7
TGTGCCAGCAGTCCCGCGGTGTACGAGCAGTACTTC
CASSPAVYEQYF
>.|TRBV28|.|TRBJ1-2
TGTGCCACCAAAGCGGCCCCAAGCGGGTATGGCTACACCTTC
CATKAAPSGYGYTF
>.|TRBV2|.|TRBJ2-7
TGTGCCAGCAAGAGGGGGAGCTACGAGCAGTACTTC
CASKRGSYEQYF
>.|TRBV6-1|.|TRBJ2-7
TGTGCCAGCACCAAGGGGGGGGCGGGCGAGCAGTACTTC
CASTKGGAGEQYF
>.|TRBV28|TRBD1|TRBJ2-2
TGTGCCAGCAGTGGACAGGGGTGGACCGGGGAGCTGTTTTTT
CASSGQGWTGELFF
>few|TRBV5-1|TRBD2|TRBJ2-1
TGCGCCAGCAGCTCCGGGACTAGCTCCTACAATGAGCAGTTCTTC
CASSSGTSSYNEQFF
>.|TRBV6-1|.|TRBJ1-1
TGTGCCAGCACCCTACGGACAGTGAACACTGAAGCTTTCTTT
CASTLRTVNTEAFF
>.|TRBV7-2|TRBD1|TRBJ2-7
TGTGCCAGCAGCTTAAAGGGACAGGGGACCTACGAGCAGTACTTC
CASSLKGQGTYEQYF